The entry below gives a single T cell receptor beta chain sequence along with its context. There are many counts of this clonotype. Its antigen is currently not known. Base-call qualities are not available, and no considerably larger clone is one nucleotide away. These data come from a study of T cells in Graves' hyperthyroidism and ophthalmopathy (dated by TCRdb to about 2019). As for the study more broadly: Peripheral blood samples were taken at the time of initial diagnosis, prior to any treatment. Prospective prediction of ophthalmopathy was tested in an independent validation cohort consisting of fewer than 20 hyperthyroidism patients and some 17 patients who later progressed to ophthalmopathy. The paper reports TCR Vbeta CDR3 sequencing of approximately 130 peripheral blood samples: some 41 ophthalmopathy, about 75 hyperthyroidism and around 17 progressor patients. In addition, the study compared T-cell repertoires in thyroid tissue and in blood from roughly 6 Graves' hyperthyroidism patients. Following sampling, methimazole starting at 30 mg daily was given to hyperthyroidism patients, and high-dose intravenous methylprednisolone was given to ophthalmopathy patients. TCR V-J signatures able to tell the groups apart were searched for in a discovery cohort of 90 to 100 patients, of whom 43 had Graves' ophthalmopathy and under 65 had stable Graves' hyperthyroidism. For training and testing, the approximately 92 patients in the discovery cohort were randomly divided in a 7:3 ratio.

Graves' hyperthyroidism was defined as stable when no progression to ophthalmopathy occurred over 18 months of follow-up. Hyperthyroidism patients were newly diagnosed, with disease duration under 2 months, and aged 18 to 65 years. Exclusion was applied to patients with uncontrolled infections, other autoimmune diseases, pregnancy or lactation. Diagnoses were based on clinical symptoms, serum thyroxine and TRAb, thyroid ultrasound and orbital computed tomography. PBMCs were isolated from about 10 ml of fresh peripheral blood by Ficoll-Paque density gradient centrifugation. Trizol reagent was used to extract total RNA, and RNA quality was then checked on an Agilent 2100 Bioanalyzer. The CDR3 spans 15 residues, from the cysteine through the phenylalanine. The DNA shown is the 45-base CDR3, in frame from base 1. V drops 3 bases and J drops 6 bases, leaving 17 bases in between. As encoded in the germline V gene, CDR1 is MDHEN while CDR2 is SYDVKM.

The TCR beta CDR3 regions were amplified from the RNA transcripts. For the first round of RT-PCR on the TCR CDR3, the HTBI primer set was used together with the Qiagen OneStep RT-PCR kit. The libraries were constructed in a second round of multiplex PCR and then size-selected and purified. The libraries were sequenced on an Illumina HiSeq2000 using paired-end 100 bp reads. In the authors' own workflow: SOAPnuke was used to process the raw data, throwing out any read that contained adapters or uncalled bases, had a mean Phred below 15, or lacked an exact constant-primer or identifier match. COPE v1.2.5 was used to merge the high-quality paired reads, and each unique nucleotide sequence was defined as a clonotype. Clonotypes were aligned to IMGT TRBV, TRBD and TRBJ reference segments using MiTCR v1.1. The analysis included only V-J combinations with a frequency above 0.0001, which together covered roughly 99% of the repertoires. A TCS score was defined as the ratio of F50 (clonal expansion) to E x V (chaos), with BLOSUM62-based TCRdist applied between CDR3 peptides within each V-J. Welch's t-statistics and random forest reduced some 510 V-J features to 13, which were used in a naive Bayes classifier (R e1071). In TCRdb, the public reads were trimmed at Q25 with fastp and aligned with MiXCR, with productive beta chains retained. CDR3 protein duplicates are merged, each entry listing the most common genes and DNA. The V and J calls and clone size come from TCRdb's table, not from the authors' own analysis. The sample yields more than 600,000 distinct CDR3 sequences; around 17% were counted once. In total, the top ten clones hold roughly 8% of the sample.

Findings and caveats that apply to the study as a whole: In validation, the model predicted progression to ophthalmopathy a median of 6.5 months before onset, with about 70% sensitivity and 72.22% specificity. Ophthalmopathy was separated from stable hyperthyroidism by a 13 V-J signature model, with just over 85% sensitivity and approximately 84% specificity obtained in cross-validation and 80%/75% obtained in testing. Most expanded thyroid clonotypes (frequency above 0.001) were also found in blood, which suggests that blood repertoires may mirror thyroid immune responses. Sample size was not statistically predetermined, and investigators were not blinded to group allocation.

The V and J genes are TRBV28 and TRBJ2-5; the best D guess is TRBD2, with 6 bases matching. This receptor was obtained from a man aged 18 to 29 with Graves' hyperthyroidism. The sequenced sample was blood. The sequenced DNA: TGTGCCAGCAGTTTCCTACGCGGCGGGGCAAAGACCCAGTACTTC. Its coded protein is CASSFLRGGAKTQYF.